The 28 T cell receptor beta chains below all came from one sample that was sequenced in a study of T cell repertoires in cytomegalovirus infection. TCRdb processed the reads anew with MiXCR; each CDR3 protein has one entry. The sample consists of some 250,000 distinct CDR3 sequences, roughly 9% of them appearing once. What was sequenced was PBMCs. The source of these receptors is a human donor in good health (CMV status not recorded). Some clones in this sample may be carry-over from other donors' samples.

This clonotype has just a few counts. The gene calls are TRBV20-1 and TRBJ2-1, with TRBD2 as a possible D gene (6 bases). This CDR3 contains 16 residues. Trimming took 6 bases from V and 0 from J, leaving 18 bases between them. Germline V lookup: CDR1 DFQATT, CDR2 SNEGSKA (reference sequence). The CDR3 loop reads CSATFLAVSSYNEQFF. Here the CDR3 DNA reads TGCAGTGCCACGTTTTTAGCGGTTAGCTCCTACAATGAGCAGTTCTTC.

This clonotype was counted a few times. The CDR3 nucleotides are TGCGCCAGCACTCGGATTGGGGGGTACGAGCAGTACTTC. Translating gives CASTRIGGYEQYF. V is TRBV5-1 and J is TRBJ2-7; D is possibly TRBD2 (6 bases). The CDR3 covers 13 residues. CDR1 SGHRS and CDR2 YFSETQ come from the germline V gene. V shed 6 bases and J shed 4 bases, with 14 bases lying between them.

This clonotype was observed at least ten times. This rearrangement joins TRBV20-1 to TRBJ1-3; D is uncertain. The CDR3 is made up of 15 amino acids. Between the trimmed V and J ends, which lost 3 bases and 0 bases, there was a span of 12 bases. Germline CDR1 and CDR2: DFQATT and SNEGSKA (reference sequence). The CDR3 region is CSASPSADSGNTIYF. The CDR3 DNA reads TGCAGTGCTAGCCCCTCGGCAGACTCTGGAAACACCATATATTTT.

This clonotype was seen at least ten times. The chain couples TRBV7-2 to TRBJ2-1, with 9 bases identical to TRBD2. CDR3 length: 15 residues. V shed 5 bases and J 8 bases; nucleotides not matched to a gene: 10. Germline loops: CDR1 SGHTA, CDR2 FQGNSA. This chain's CDR3 is CASSRPSGTRDEQFF. CDR3 DNA: TGTGCCAGCAGCAGACCTAGCGGGACCAGGGATGAGCAGTTCTTC.

This clonotype has a handful of counts. A much larger clone lies one base from this, so it may be a read error. The V call is TRBV7-2, the J call TRBJ2-5; TRBD1 matches at 8 bases. Germline CDR1 is SGHTA and CDR2 is FQGNSA. This CDR3 has 16 amino acids. The CDR3 here is CANSFSRQGMGETQYF. Written as DNA, the CDR3 is TGTGCCAACAGCTTCTCCCGACAGGGGATGGGGGAGACCCAGTACTTC. Using reference TRBV7-2 and TRBJ2-5 for the parts outside the CDR3, the full variable domain is GAGVSQSPSNKVTEKGKDVELRCDPISGHTALYWYRQSLGQGLEFLIYFQGNSAPDKSGLPSDRFSAERTGGSVSTLTIQRTQQEDSAVYLCANSFSRQGMGETQYFGPGTRLLVL.

This clonotype has at least ten counts. V is TRBV12-5 and J is TRBJ2-3, with 9 positions matching TRBD1. CDR1 and CDR2 from the germline V gene are LGHNT and FRNRAP. This CDR3 has 15 amino acids. V trimming: 4 bases; J trimming: 3 bases; junction bases outside the gene matches: 5. The DNA for the CDR3 is TGTGCTAGTGGTTCCGGGACAGGGTGGACAGATACGCAGTATTTT. Translating it yields CASGSGTGWTDTQYF. Full variable domain (missing parts from reference TRBV12-5 and TRBJ2-3): DARVTQTPRHKVTEMGQEVTMRCQPILGHNTVFWYRQTMMQGLELLAYFRNRAPLDDSGMPKDRFSAEMPDATLATLKIQPSEPRDSAVYFCASGSGTGWTDTQYFGPGTRLTVL.

To note about this clonotype: A junction boundary mismatches the germline segment, possibly from a read error. V and J are TRBV15 and TRBJ1-1, with a tentative D call TRBD1 (6 bases). The CDR3 runs to 17 residues. The germline V gene has CDR1 LNHNV and CDR2 YYDKDF (reference sequence). The CDR3 DNA is TGTACCACCAGCGGGCGTCGGGACACGTCCTCCTACACTGAAGCTTTCTTT. It encodes CTTSGRRDTSSYTEAFF.

The chain employs TRBV20-1 and TRBJ2-7, with a tentative D call TRBD2 (6 bases). Trimming stripped 0 bases from V and 0 bases from J, with 15 bases between. The CDR3 is 16 amino acids. CDR1 is DFQATT and CDR2 is SNEGSKA in the germline V gene (reference sequence). In nucleotides, the CDR3 is TGCAGTGCTAGAGAAGCTCTGCGGGATCCCTCCTACGAGCAGTACTTC. It specifies CSAREALRDPSYEQYF.

This clonotype was observed at least ten times. The chain employs TRBV12-3 or TRBV12-4 and TRBJ1-1; D call uncertain. The V end was cut by 8 bases, the J end by 1 base, with 20 bases between. CDR3 length: 16 amino acids. The CDR3 DNA reads as TGTGCCAGCTTCTTGTCACCTTCGGGTAAGAACACTGAAGCTTTCTTT. It is translated as CASFLSPSGKNTEAFF.

The table lists this clonotype with a few counts. This rearrangement joins TRBV20-1 to TRBJ2-5, with 13 bases that match TRBD2. V shed 5 bases and J 4 bases; nucleotides not matched to a gene: 4. Germline CDR1 DFQATT, CDR2 SNEGSKA (reference sequence). The CDR3 has 14 residues. CDR3 bases: TGCAGTGCTCGGACTAGCGGGAGTCTAGAGACCCAGTACTTC. Its translation: CSARTSGSLETQYF.

Points on this clonotype: A single base separates this from a much larger clone, so it may be a read error. The CDR3 coding sequence is TGTGCCAGCAGCTCCCGGCCCTTGGATTCACCCCTCCACTTT. Translated: CASSSRPLDSPLHF. V usage is TRBV7-2 and J usage is TRBJ1-6; no clear D. CDR1 and CDR2 from the germline V gene are SGHTA and FQGNSA. The V gene lost 4 bases and the J gene lost 8 bases, with 12 bases spanning the gap. The CDR3 is made up of 14 amino acids.

The V and J genes are TRBV6-2 or TRBV6-3 and TRBJ2-4; D is unresolved. The CDR3 loop spans 11 amino acids. CDR1 and CDR2 (germline): MNHEY, SVGEGT. V was pared by 7 bases and J by 9 bases, with 10 bases between. The DNA for the CDR3 is TGTGCCAGCAAGTTAGGGCCCATTCAGTACTTC. This codes for CASKLGPIQYF.

The chain joins TRBV6-1 to TRBJ2-5; no clear D gene. The germline CDR1 and CDR2 sequences are MNHNS and SASEGT. Trimming cost V 6 bases and J 7 bases, with 15 bases left between them. This CDR3 is built from 13 residues. The CDR3 reads CASSSEQPRTQYF. CDR3 nucleotides: TGTGCCAGCAGCTCCGAGCAGCCAAGGACCCAGTACTTC.

This clonotype was seen at least ten times. The rearrangement uses TRBV30 and TRBJ1-1; TRBD1 agrees at 8 bases. V lost 7 bases to trimming and J lost 1 base; unmatched junction nucleotides: 14. Germline V gene data show CDR1 as GTSNPN and CDR2 as SVGIG (reference sequence). This CDR3 comprises 16 residues. This CDR3 reads CASRTGKIPGNTEAFF. The CDR3 DNA follows: TGTGCCTCTAGGACAGGGAAAATTCCTGGGAACACTGAAGCTTTCTTT.

The chain couples TRBV19 to TRBJ1-5; TRBD1 is a possible D gene (5 bases). Deletions cut 0 bases from V and 11 bases from J, with 17 bases between. This CDR3 has 15 amino acids. The germline V gene encodes CDR1 LNHDA and CDR2 SQIVND (reference sequence). The CDR3 here is CASSIDRGLVYTQHF. The CDR3 region has the DNA TGTGCCAGTAGTATAGATCGGGGGTTGGTATATACCCAGCATTTT.

The rearrangement uses TRBV12-3 or TRBV12-4 and TRBJ1-2; D remains ambiguous. With 6 bases removed from V and 4 bases from J, the gap between germline ends came to 15 bases. The CDR3 loop spans 14 amino acids. This CDR3 reads CASSRGTGVYGYTF. The CDR3 nucleotides are TGTGCCAGCAGCCGGGGAACCGGCGTCTATGGCTACACCTTC.

This clonotype was observed a few times. This rearrangement joins TRBV28 to TRBJ1-5, with 8 bases lining up with TRBD1. V lost 10 bases and J lost 5; bases outside the gene matches: 7. CDR3 length: 13 residues. Germline CDR1 MDHEN, CDR2 SYDVKM. The chain's CDR3 is CATQGAWDQPQHF. CDR3 nucleotide sequence: TGTGCCACCCAGGGGGCGTGGGATCAGCCCCAGCATTTT.

This clonotype has a handful of counts. The chain carries TRBV5-1 and TRBJ2-2; TRBD1 matches 8 bases. J lost 0 bases, V lost 5 bases, and 9 bases had no gene match. CDR1 is SGHRS and CDR2 is YFSETQ in the germline V gene. The CDR3 has 17 residues. CDR3 sequence (DNA): TGCGCCAGCAGTCGAGAACCGGGACAGGCGAACACCGGGGAGCTGTTTTTT. Protein product: CASSREPGQANTGELFF.

This clonotype was picked up many times. This chain joins TRBV7-2 and TRBJ1-3; TRBD1 matches at 9 bases. Germline values: CDR1 SGHTA, CDR2 FQGNSA. This CDR3 contains 15 residues. Trimming at V came to 2 bases and at J to 2 bases, leaving 1 base not matched to a gene. CDR3 sequence (DNA): TGTGCCAGCAGCTTACGGACAGGGGCTGGAAACACCATATATTTT. It yields the protein CASSLRTGAGNTIYF.

The table lists this clonotype with a few counts. V usage is TRBV4-3 and J usage is TRBJ2-5, with 10 bases that match TRBD2. V was clipped by 0 bases and J by 4 bases; unmatched bases: 20. The CDR3 is made up of 21 amino acids. The germline CDR1 and CDR2 sequences are LGHNA and YSLEER. DNA for the CDR3: TGCGCCAGCAGCCAAGAAGGCTCAAGCGGGGGGGCCTCGGGTGTTCGAGAGACCCAGTACTTC. Protein sequence: CASSQEGSSGGASGVRETQYF.

The chain is built from TRBV7-3 and TRBJ2-3, with TRBD2 matching over 10 bases. Per the germline V gene, CDR1 is SGHTA and CDR2 is FQGTGA. V was clipped by 5 bases and J by 1 base; unmatched bases: 12. This CDR3 comprises 18 residues. CDR3: CASSLRGVLAGGTDTQYF. CDR3 bases: TGTGCCAGCAGCCTGAGGGGGGTTCTAGCGGGGGGCACAGATACGCAGTATTTT.

V gene TRBV28 combines with J gene TRBJ2-5; D remains ambiguous. V was clipped by 8 bases and J by 2 bases, with 9 bases between them. The germline CDR1 and CDR2 sequences are MDHEN and SYDVKM. The CDR3 has 12 amino acids. In nucleotides, the CDR3 is TGTGCCAGCTCAGACTTGCAAGAGACCCAGTACTTC. This sequence encodes CASSDLQETQYF.

V usage is TRBV5-1 and J usage is TRBJ2-7; 12 bases line up with TRBD1. The V segment lost 0 bases and the J segment 6 bases; nucleotides outside the gene matches: 7. The germline CDR1 and CDR2 sequences are SGHRS and YFSETQ. This CDR3 comprises 16 residues. The CDR3 bases are TGCGCCAGCAGCTTGGAATTGGGACAGGGGGCGCGCGAGCAGTACTTC. As protein: CASSLELGQGAREQYF. Full variable domain (outside the CDR3, taken from reference TRBV5-1 and TRBJ2-7): KAGVTQTPRYLIKTRGQQVTLSCSPISGHRSVSWYQQTPGQGLQFLFEYFSETQRNKGNFPGRFSGRQFSNSRSEMNVSTLELGDSALYLCASSLELGQGAREQYFGPGTRLTVT.

The V gene is TRBV11-2, the J gene TRBJ2-2; 11 nucleotides line up with TRBD2. The CDR3 extends over 17 amino acids. The V gene end was trimmed by 1 base and the J gene end by 6 bases; junction bases not matched to a gene: 7. CDR1 is SGHAT and CDR2 is FQNNGV in the germline V gene. The CDR3 DNA sequence: TGTGCCAGCAGCTTAGCCCTTAGCGGGAGGGCCTCCGGGGAGCTGTTTTTT. Translation gives CASSLALSGRASGELFF.

This clonotype was observed a few times. The gene calls are TRBV28 and TRBJ1-2; D perhaps matches TRBD1 (5 bases). V dropped 4 bases and J dropped 6 bases, with 12 bases sitting between them. This CDR3 has 13 amino acids. CDR1 and CDR2 (germline): MDHEN, SYDVKM. Written as DNA, the CDR3 is TGTGCCAGCAGTTCAGGGTTCAATCATGGCTACACCTTC. This gives the protein CASSSGFNHGYTF.

This clonotype was seen many times. The chain recombines TRBV7-2 with TRBJ2-3; weak D call: TRBD2 (6 bases). Trimming pared 2 bases from V and 5 bases from J, leaving 17 bases between. The CDR3 is 16 amino acids. The germline gives CDR1 SGHTA, CDR2 FQGNSA. The CDR3 protein is CASSLNHPRRGDTQYF. DNA for the CDR3: TGTGCCAGCAGCTTAAACCATCCTAGGCGGGGAGATACGCAGTATTTT. Together with reference TRBV7-2 and TRBJ2-3, the CDR3 gives the full variable domain: GAGVSQSPSNKVTEKGKDVELRCDPISGHTALYWYRQSLGQGLEFLIYFQGNSAPDKSGLPSDRFSAERTGGSVSTLTIQRTQQEDSAVYLCASSLNHPRRGDTQYFGPGTRLTVL.

This clonotype was counted many times. The V call is TRBV7-2, the J call TRBJ2-7; perhaps TRBD1 as D (5 bases). Germline CDR1 and CDR2: SGHTA and FQGNSA. The CDR3 has 14 residues. V was pared by 1 base and J by 3 bases, with 10 bases between. For the CDR3, the DNA is TGTGCCAGCAGCTTAGTGGCCAGGGACTACGAGCAGTACTTC. This translates into CASSLVARDYEQYF. Looking up the rest from reference TRBV7-2 and TRBJ2-7 gives the full variable domain: GAGVSQSPSNKVTEKGKDVELRCDPISGHTALYWYRQSLGQGLEFLIYFQGNSAPDKSGLPSDRFSAERTGGSVSTLTIQRTQQEDSAVYLCASSLVARDYEQYFGPGTRLTVT.

This clonotype was recorded at least ten times. The chain has TRBV15 and TRBJ1-1, with unresolved D. There are 14 residues in the CDR3. Trimming stripped 5 bases from V and 3 bases from J, with 13 bases between. Germline V gene data show CDR1 as LNHNV and CDR2 as YYDKDF (reference sequence). CDR3 nucleotides: TGTGCCACCAGCGGCCTAAGGTGGGACACTGAAGCTTTCTTT. Translation gives CATSGLRWDTEAFF.